This T cell receptor beta chain was sequenced during a study of naive and memory T cell subsets. Both TRBC1 and TRBC2 were covered by a beta constant-region primer of two equimolar oligonucleotides. Nested alpha and beta constant-region primers with the SP2 primer drove four PCR rounds on ligated cDNA. TCRdb ran MiXCR on the UMI-ligation and nested PCR reads and lists one entry per CDR3 protein. The sample consists of around 93,000 distinct CDR3 sequences, over 9% of them appearing once. Points from the study as a whole: Especially in CD8 cells, naive repertoires contained a few larger clonotypes, possibly CD45RA-re-expressing memory cells.

A note on this clonotype: Antigen: not known.

The CDR3 is made up of 12 amino acids. CDR1 and CDR2 (germline): SEHNR, FQNEAQ (reference sequence). V shed 5 bases and J 8 bases; nucleotides not matched to a gene: 5. The sequenced sample was naive CD4+ T cells from blood. The receptor's source is a human donor in good health. The chain couples TRBV7-9 to TRBJ1-1, with 7 bases identical to TRBD1. CDR3 DNA: TGTGCCAGCAGCCATCCAGGGGGGGAAGCTTTCTTT. Its translation: CASSHPGGEAFF.